This entry describes one TCR beta chain. In this sample, this clone turned up once. The specificity of this receptor is unknown. No base quality values were provided; no much bigger clone lies one nucleotide off. For sequencing of the TCRbeta CDR3 region, genomic DNA was extracted from the sorted cells. TCRbeta CDR3 regions were sequenced using the immunoSEQ Assay. Sourced from immuneACCESS, this table was stored by TCRdb with only in-frame sequences that have V and J called. A share of the clones is absent; for the studies checked, an unresolved V gene accounts for under half, and the remainder has no known explanation. Here the sample has roughly 35,000 clones; 92% occur a single time. The ten biggest clones cover roughly a third of the sample. This entry belongs to a study of OX40 agonist ivuxolimab in advanced cancers. With regard to the full study: The costimulatory receptor OX40 (CD134) was targeted by ivuxolimab, a fully human IgG2 agonistic monoclonal antibody. In the dose-escalation cohort, 82.7% of patients were male, and the mean age was approximately 60 years, with a range of roughly 20 to 79. Of the approximately 54 patients in dose escalation, some 19 had hepatocellular carcinoma, around 15 had melanoma, 9 had renal cell carcinoma and 9 had head and neck cancer. Partial responses occurred in three dose-escalation patients: two with cutaneous melanoma and one with hepatocellular carcinoma. The monotherapy dose-escalation portion (N of about 52 patients) of the phase I ivuxolimab trial is reported in the paper. The purpose of peripheral TCRbeta sequencing was to test whether ivuxolimab changed TCR sequence diversity and led to clonal T-cell expansion. Prior anti-PD-1, anti-PD-L1 or anti-CTLA-4 therapy was permitted, and checkpoint inhibitors had been received by about 44% of dose-escalation patients. Intravenous ivuxolimab was administered to patients every 2 weeks at six dose levels: 0.01, 0.1, 0.3, 1.5, 3 and 10 mg/kg.

What the research found in general, with its limitations: Clonal expansion of both CD4+ and CD8+ blood T cells was observed from baseline to week 6 at doses 0.1 to 3.0 mg/kg. In the 0.1-3.0 mg/kg groups, partial responders had among the lowest normalized peripheral clonal expansion, particularly in CD8+ T cells. Low levels of normalized T-cell clonal expansion were also seen in some patients who did not respond. After ivuxolimab, expanded clones were on average more numerous among CD8+ T cells than among CD4+ T cells. Which antigens the clonally expanded peripheral T cells were specific for was not determined.

Patients with a history of autoimmune disease or receiving systemic immunosuppression were excluded from the trial. Peripheral blood for TCR sequencing was collected from all dose cohorts at baseline, on cycle 4 day 1, and on cycle 7 day 1. Samples were obtained from an open-label, multicenter, first-in-human phase I dose-escalation trial of ivuxolimab. Adults with locally advanced or metastatic melanoma, renal cell carcinoma, hepatocellular carcinoma or head and neck squamous cell carcinoma were enrolled in the trial. CD4+ and CD8+ T cells were sorted separately from peripheral blood before TCR sequencing. This clonotype was sampled from an adult with an advanced solid tumor such as melanoma, head and neck, liver or kidney cancer. The sample here was CD4+ or CD8+ T cells sorted from blood, taken in a trial of the OX40 agonist ivuxolimab.

The sequenced DNA: TGTGCCAGTAGTTTTGGACTAGCGGTTCTCACAGATACGCAGTATTTT. Its protein product is CASSFGLAVLTDTQYF. The chain was built from TRBV19 and TRBJ2-3, and 10 junction bases match TRBD2. There are 16 amino acids in the CDR3, from cysteine to phenylalanine inclusive. Just CDR3 DNA is preserved here, 48 bases in frame from base 1. The germline V gene (reference sequence) supplies CDR1 LNHDA and CDR2 SQIVND. At the junction V is shortened by 5 bases and J by 2 bases; bases outside the gene matches: 7. Extended through the reference TRBV19 and TRBJ2-3 proteins, this CDR3 yields the full variable domain: DGGITQSPKYLFRKEGQNVTLSCEQNLNHDAMYWYRQDPGQGLRLIYYSQIVNDFQKGDIAEGYSVSREKKESFPLTVTSAQKNPTAFYLCASSFGLAVLTDTQYFGPGTRLTVL.